This TCR beta chain was observed in a study of monozygotic twins with inflammatory bowel disease. The germline V gene has CDR1 SGHRS and CDR2 YFSETQ. This CDR3 spans 13 amino acids. Researchers ran eight separate cDNA reactions for each sample. TCRdb re-analyzed the 5' RACE reads; it lists each CDR3 protein once, without DNA. The sample table includes roughly 100,000 distinct CDR3 sequences. The sequenced material came from blood. This TCR came from a human donor with ulcerative colitis or Crohn's disease, or a healthy co-twin of an affected twin (not recorded which). This sequence joins TRBV5-1 and TRBJ2-7; without DNA, the TCRdb call of TRBD2 cannot be checked. CDR3 in amino acids: CASRSLAGVEQYF.